This TCR beta chain is drawn from a study of beta chain features in type 1 diabetes. In the study overall: Age, gender and cell yields were similar between patients and healthy donors. General study findings and limits: Patients showed naive, central memory and Treg TCRB repertoires that appeared more similar than those of healthy donors.

CDR1 SQVTM and CDR2 ANQGSEA come from the germline V gene. Between the trimmed V and J ends, which lost 4 bases and 2 bases, there was a span of 14 bases. The CDR3 totals 14 residues. Expressed TCRB transcripts were sequenced because the isolated RNA had all been reverse transcribed beforehand. Method: immunoSEQ multiplex PCR; TCRdb's copy keeps in-frame clones and lacks some. Here the sample spans some 410,000 clones, about 14% being singletons. A word on this clone: Its antigen is as yet unknown.

This receptor was identified in a man aged 25 to 40 in good health. V is TRBV29-1 and J is TRBJ1-2; D is unclear. The source material was naive CD4+ T cells from blood. Written as DNA, the CDR3 is TGCAGCGTTGGACGGTCAAGTGGCAACTATGGCTACACCTTC. Protein: CSVGRSSGNYGYTF.